A selection of T cell receptor beta chains follows, all from one sample in a study of molecular identifiers for immune sequencing clone quantification. MiXCR was run by TCRdb on the PCR reads, yielding one entry per CDR3 protein. The sample carries hundreds of thousands of distinct CDR3 sequences, 25% recorded once. The sample consisted of naive CD8+ T cells from blood, with Jurkat cell RNA spiked in. The receptor source for this set is a human donor in good health. Some libraries in this study had Jurkat cell RNA spiked in. The CDR3 runs from the conserved cysteine through the conserved F or W. The D gene is left open where the match is weak. Only some rows state a clone size, as once, few, many or a class for expanded clones.

V,size,J,D,CDR3,DNA
TRBV4-3,many,TRBJ1-6,TRBD1,CASSQDGTGVGPLHF,TGCGCCAGCAGCCAAGACGGGACAGGGGTCGGGCCCCTCCACTTT
TRBV7-9,NA,TRBJ1-1,NA,CASSLRQGEMNTEAFF,TGTGCCAGCAGCTTACGGCAGGGAGAAATGAACACTGAAGCTTTCTTT
TRBV5-1,many,TRBJ2-2,NA,CASSWDPDRLNTGELFF,TGCGCCAGCAGCTGGGACCCCGACAGGCTGAACACCGGGGAGCTGTTTTTT
TRBV27,many,TRBJ2-7,NA,CASSLSLALYEQYF,TGTGCCAGCAGTTTAAGCCTAGCCCTATACGAGCAGTACTTC
TRBV9,few,TRBJ2-3,NA,CASRAGYSTDTQYF,TGTGCCAGCAGAGCAGGGTATAGCACAGATACGCAGTATTTT
TRBV5-4,few,TRBJ2-7,NA,CASSNGQYEQYF,TGTGCCAGCAGCAACGGACAGTACGAGCAGTACTTC
TRBV7-2,many,TRBJ2-7,TRBD2,CASNRAGGSAYEQYF,TGTGCCAGCAACCGCGCGGGGGGGAGCGCCTACGAGCAGTACTTC
TRBV7-3,NA,TRBJ2-1,TRBD2,CASSLGASGTYNEQFF,TGTGCCAGCAGCTTAGGGGCTAGCGGTACCTACAATGAGCAGTTCTTC
TRBV7-9,many,TRBJ2-7,TRBD1,CASSSTGGYSYEQYF,TGTGCCAGCAGCAGCACAGGGGGCTACTCCTACGAGCAGTACTTC
TRBV11-2,few,TRBJ2-3,NA,CASSLDGVGASTDTQYF,TGTGCCAGCAGCTTAGATGGGGTAGGGGCGAGCACAGATACGCAGTATTTT
TRBV20-1,few,TRBJ2-1,TRBD2,CSADMTSVDEQFF,TGCAGTGCTGACATGACTAGCGTCGATGAGCAGTTCTTC
TRBV19,many,TRBJ2-1,NA,CASSIGGGFGEQFF,TGTGCCAGTAGTATAGGAGGGGGTTTTGGTGAGCAGTTCTTC
TRBV7-9,NA,TRBJ2-2,NA,CASSQPTPGTLNTGELFF,TGTGCCAGCAGCCAGCCTACCCCCGGGACACTGAACACCGGGGAGCTGTTTTTT
TRBV6-2/TRBV6-3,NA,TRBJ1-1,NA,CASSYPLCF,TGTGCCAGCAGTTACCCCCTCTGTTTT
TRBV9,few,TRBJ2-2,NA,CASSVAPNSGGTGELFF,TGTGCCAGCAGCGTAGCTCCAAATTCGGGTGGCACCGGGGAGCTGTTTTTT
TRBV9,few,TRBJ2-7,NA,CASSVDATYEQYF,TGTGCCAGCAGCGTCGACGCAACCTACGAGCAGTACTTC
TRBV12-3/TRBV12-4,NA,TRBJ2-3,NA,CASSSGMGQTQYF,TGTGCCAGCAGCTCGGGCATGGGTCAGACGCAGTATTTT